This T cell receptor beta chain comes out of a study of cytomegalovirus exposure and HLA in healthy donors. Study context: Earlier sequencing of 150 million to 200 million T cells yielded nearly 120 million unique TCR beta sequences.

The CDR3 is made up of 17 amino acids. V was clipped by 0 bases and J by 4 bases; unmatched bases: 8. Per the germline V gene, CDR1 is SGHTA and CDR2 is FQGNSA. Details on this clone: What it recognizes is unknown.

The study ran its PCR with 60 Vbeta and 13 Jbeta primers. Per the original methods: The authors later counted tens of millions of unique TCR beta chains, some 12 million of them shared. Method: immunoSEQ multiplex PCR; TCRdb's copy keeps in-frame clones and lacks some. V, J and clone size are taken as reported in that table, and D and trimming were inferred from the DNA itself. The sample carries 210,000 or so clones, under 85% recorded once. Whole-study results and caveats: With later analysis, a missense DCLRE1C variant became linked to TCR beta V- and J-gene trimming. Rare TCR sequences predominated, though certain public TCRs were found in many donors.

The sequence derives from a woman aged 50 to 60 in good health and CMV-seropositive. This chain joins TRBV7-2 and TRBJ2-2; TRBD2 matches at 7 bases. Input material: PBMCs. The DNA for the CDR3 is TGTGCCAGCAGCTTAGCTCGGGGACTATACTTCACCGGGGAGCTGTTTTTT. This sequence encodes CASSLARGLYFTGELFF.